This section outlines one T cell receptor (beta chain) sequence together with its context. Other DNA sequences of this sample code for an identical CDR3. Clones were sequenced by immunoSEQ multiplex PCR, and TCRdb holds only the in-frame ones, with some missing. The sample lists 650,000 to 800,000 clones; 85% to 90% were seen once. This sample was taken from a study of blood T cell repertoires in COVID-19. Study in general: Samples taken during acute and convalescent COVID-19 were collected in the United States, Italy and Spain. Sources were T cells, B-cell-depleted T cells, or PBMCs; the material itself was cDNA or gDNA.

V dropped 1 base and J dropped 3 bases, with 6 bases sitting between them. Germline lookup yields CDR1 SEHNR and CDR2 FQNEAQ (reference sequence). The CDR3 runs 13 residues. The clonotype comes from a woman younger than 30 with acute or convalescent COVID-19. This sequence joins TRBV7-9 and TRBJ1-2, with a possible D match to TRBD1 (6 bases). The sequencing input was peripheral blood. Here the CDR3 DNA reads TGTGCCAGCAGCTTAGGGACAGACTATGGCTACACCTTC. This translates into CASSLGTDYGYTF.